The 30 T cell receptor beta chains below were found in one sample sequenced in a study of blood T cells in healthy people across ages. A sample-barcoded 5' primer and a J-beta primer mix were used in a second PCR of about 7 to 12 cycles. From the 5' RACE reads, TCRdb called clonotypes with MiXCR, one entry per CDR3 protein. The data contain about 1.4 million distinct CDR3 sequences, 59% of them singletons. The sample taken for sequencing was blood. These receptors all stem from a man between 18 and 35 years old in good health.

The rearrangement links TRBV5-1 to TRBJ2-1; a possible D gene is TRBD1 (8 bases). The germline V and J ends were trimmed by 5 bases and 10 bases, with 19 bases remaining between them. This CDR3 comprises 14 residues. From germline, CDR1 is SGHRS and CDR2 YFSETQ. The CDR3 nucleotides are TGCGCCAGCAGTATGTGGACAGGGAGGGACGAGCAGTTCTTC. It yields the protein CASSMWTGRDEQFF.

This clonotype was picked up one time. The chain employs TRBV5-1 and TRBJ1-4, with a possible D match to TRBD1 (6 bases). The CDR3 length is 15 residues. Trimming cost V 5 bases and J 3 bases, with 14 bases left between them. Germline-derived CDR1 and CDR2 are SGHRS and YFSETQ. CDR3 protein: CASRVRGVSNEKLFF. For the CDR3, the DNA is TGCGCCAGCAGGGTCAGGGGAGTCTCTAATGAAAAACTGTTTTTT.

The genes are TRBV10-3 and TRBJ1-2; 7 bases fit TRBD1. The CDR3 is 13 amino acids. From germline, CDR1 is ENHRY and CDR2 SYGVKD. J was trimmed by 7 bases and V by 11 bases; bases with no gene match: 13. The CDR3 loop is CASSRGGGGGYTF. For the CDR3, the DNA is TGTGCCTCCTCTCGGGGAGGGGGCGGTGGCTACACCTTC.

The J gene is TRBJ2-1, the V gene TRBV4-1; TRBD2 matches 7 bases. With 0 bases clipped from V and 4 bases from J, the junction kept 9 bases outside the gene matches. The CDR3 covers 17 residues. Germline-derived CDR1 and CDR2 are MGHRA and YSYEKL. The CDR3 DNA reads TGCGCCAGCAGCCAAGAAATTGTGGTAGCGGGTTACAATGAGCAGTTCTTC. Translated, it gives CASSQEIVVAGYNEQFF.

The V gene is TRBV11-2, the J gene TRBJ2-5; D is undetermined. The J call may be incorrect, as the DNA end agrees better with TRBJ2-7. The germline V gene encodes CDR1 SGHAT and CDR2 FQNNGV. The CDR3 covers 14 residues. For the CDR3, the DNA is TGTGCCAGCAGCCAAGGTTCTTACTATTACGAGCAGTACTTC. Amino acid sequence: CASSQGSYYYEQYF.

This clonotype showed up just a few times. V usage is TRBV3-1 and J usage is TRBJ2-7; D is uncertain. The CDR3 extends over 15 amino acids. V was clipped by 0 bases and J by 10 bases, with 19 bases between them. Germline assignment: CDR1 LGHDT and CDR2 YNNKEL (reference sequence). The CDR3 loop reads CASSQDHSQQETQYF. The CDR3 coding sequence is TGTGCCAGCAGCCAAGATCACTCCCAACAAGAGACTCAGTACTTC.

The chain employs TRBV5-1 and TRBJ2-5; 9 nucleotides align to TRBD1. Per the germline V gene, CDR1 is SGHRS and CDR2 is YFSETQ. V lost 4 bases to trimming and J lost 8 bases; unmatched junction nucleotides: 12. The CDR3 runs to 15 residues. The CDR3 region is CASSLTTGGPSTQYF. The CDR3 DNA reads TGCGCCAGCAGCCTAACGACAGGGGGTCCTAGTACCCAGTACTTC.

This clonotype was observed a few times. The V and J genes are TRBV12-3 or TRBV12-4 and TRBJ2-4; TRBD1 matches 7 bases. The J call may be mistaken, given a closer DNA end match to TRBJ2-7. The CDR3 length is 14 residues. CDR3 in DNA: TGTGCCAGCCGTCGGGGACAGAACTCCTACGAGCAGTACTTC. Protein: CASRRGQNSYEQYF.

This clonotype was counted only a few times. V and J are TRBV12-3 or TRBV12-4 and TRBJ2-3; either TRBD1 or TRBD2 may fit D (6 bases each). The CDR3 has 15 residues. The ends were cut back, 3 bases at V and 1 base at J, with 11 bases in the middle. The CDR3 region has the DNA TGTGCCAGCAGTTTTCGGGGGCCAGGCACAGATACGCAGTATTTT. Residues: CASSFRGPGTDTQYF.

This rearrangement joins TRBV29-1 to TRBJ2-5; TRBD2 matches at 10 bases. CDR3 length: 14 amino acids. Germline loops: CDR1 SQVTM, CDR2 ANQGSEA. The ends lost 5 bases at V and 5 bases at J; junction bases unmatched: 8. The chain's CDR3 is CSVKEAGGWETQYF. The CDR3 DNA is TGCAGCGTTAAGGAAGCGGGAGGGTGGGAGACCCAGTACTTC. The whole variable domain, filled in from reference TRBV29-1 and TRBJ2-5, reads SAVISQKPSRDICQRGTSLTIQCQVDSQVTMMFWYRQQPGQSLTLIATANQGSEATYESGFVIDKFPISRPNLTFSTLTVSNMSPEDSSIYLCSVKEAGGWETQYFGPGTRLLVL.

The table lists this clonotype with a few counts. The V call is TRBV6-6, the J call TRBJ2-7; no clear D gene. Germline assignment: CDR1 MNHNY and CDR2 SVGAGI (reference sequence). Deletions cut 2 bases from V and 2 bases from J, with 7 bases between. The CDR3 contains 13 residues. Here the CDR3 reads CASSYMATYEQYF. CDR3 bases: TGTGCCAGCAGTTACATGGCTACCTACGAGCAGTACTTC.

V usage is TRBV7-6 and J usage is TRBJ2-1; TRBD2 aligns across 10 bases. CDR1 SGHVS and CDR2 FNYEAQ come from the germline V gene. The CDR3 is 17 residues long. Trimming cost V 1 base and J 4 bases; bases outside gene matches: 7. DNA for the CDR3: TGTGCCAGCAGCTTAGGAAATAGCGGGGGGCTGTACAATGAGCAGTTCTTC. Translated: CASSLGNSGGLYNEQFF.

CDR3 nucleotide sequence: TGTGCCAGCAGCCATGCTAGTAGCGAGCAGTACTTC. Protein: CASSHASSEQYF. The V gene is TRBV4-2, the J gene TRBJ2-7; D remains unclear. Germline V lookup: CDR1 LGHNA, CDR2 YNFKEQ. This CDR3 contains 12 residues. V was trimmed by 3 bases and J by 6 bases, leaving 9 bases between them.

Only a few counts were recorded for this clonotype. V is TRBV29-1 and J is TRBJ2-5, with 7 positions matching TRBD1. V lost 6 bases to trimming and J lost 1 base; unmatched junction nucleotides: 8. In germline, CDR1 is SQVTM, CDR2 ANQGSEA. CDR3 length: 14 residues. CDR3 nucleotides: TGCAGCGTCGTCCCCTGGGACAGCCAAGAGACCCAGTACTTC. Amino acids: CSVVPWDSQETQYF. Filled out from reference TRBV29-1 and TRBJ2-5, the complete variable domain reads SAVISQKPSRDICQRGTSLTIQCQVDSQVTMMFWYRQQPGQSLTLIATANQGSEATYESGFVIDKFPISRPNLTFSTLTVSNMSPEDSSIYLCSVVPWDSQETQYFGPGTRLLVL.

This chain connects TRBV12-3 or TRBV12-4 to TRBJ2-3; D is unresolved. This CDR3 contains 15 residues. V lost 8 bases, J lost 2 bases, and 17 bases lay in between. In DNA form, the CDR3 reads TGTGCCAGCGGCCTCCGGCCGGCCTACACAGATACGCAGTATTTT. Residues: CASGLRPAYTDTQYF.

CDR3 bases: TGCGCCAGCAGCTACTCCTCGACTAGCGGTAGCACAGATACGCAGTATTTT. Translation gives CASSYSSTSGSTDTQYF. V usage is TRBV5-1 and J usage is TRBJ2-3; 9 bases agree with TRBD2. CDR3 size: 17 residues. V trimming: 3 bases; J trimming: 0 bases; junction bases outside the gene matches: 8. Germline V gene data show CDR1 as SGHRS and CDR2 as YFSETQ. Full variable domain (outside the CDR3, taken from reference TRBV5-1 and TRBJ2-3): KAGVTQTPRYLIKTRGQQVTLSCSPISGHRSVSWYQQTPGQGLQFLFEYFSETQRNKGNFPGRFSGRQFSNSRSEMNVSTLELGDSALYLCASSYSSTSGSTDTQYFGPGTRLTVL.

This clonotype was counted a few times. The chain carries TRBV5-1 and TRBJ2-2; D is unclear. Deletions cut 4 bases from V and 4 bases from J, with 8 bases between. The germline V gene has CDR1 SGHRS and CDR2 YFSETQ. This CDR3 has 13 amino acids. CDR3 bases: TGCGCCAGCAGCATAAAATCCACCGGGGAGCTGTTTTTT. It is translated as CASSIKSTGELFF.

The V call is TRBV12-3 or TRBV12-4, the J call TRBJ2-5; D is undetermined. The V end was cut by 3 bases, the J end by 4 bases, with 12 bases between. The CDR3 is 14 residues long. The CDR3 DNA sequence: TGTGCCAGCAGTTTGTGGTCCTTCGGAGAGACCCAGTACTTC. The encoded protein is CASSLWSFGETQYF.

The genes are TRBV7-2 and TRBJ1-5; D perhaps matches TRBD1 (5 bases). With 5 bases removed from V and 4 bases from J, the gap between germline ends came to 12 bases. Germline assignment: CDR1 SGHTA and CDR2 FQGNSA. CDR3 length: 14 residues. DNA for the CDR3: TGTGCCAGCAGCCCGACGTGGGGGAATCAGCCCCAGCATTTT. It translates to CASSPTWGNQPQHF. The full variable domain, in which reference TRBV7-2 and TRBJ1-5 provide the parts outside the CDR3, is GAGVSQSPSNKVTEKGKDVELRCDPISGHTALYWYRQSLGQGLEFLIYFQGNSAPDKSGLPSDRFSAERTGGSVSTLTIQRTQQEDSAVYLCASSPTWGNQPQHFGDGTRLSIL.

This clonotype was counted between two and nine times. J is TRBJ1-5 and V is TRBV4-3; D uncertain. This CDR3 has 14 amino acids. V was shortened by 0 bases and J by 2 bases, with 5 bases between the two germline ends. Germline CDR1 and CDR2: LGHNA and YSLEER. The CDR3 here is CASSQETRNQPQHF. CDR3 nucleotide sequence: TGCGCCAGCAGCCAAGAAACGCGCAATCAGCCCCAGCATTTT.

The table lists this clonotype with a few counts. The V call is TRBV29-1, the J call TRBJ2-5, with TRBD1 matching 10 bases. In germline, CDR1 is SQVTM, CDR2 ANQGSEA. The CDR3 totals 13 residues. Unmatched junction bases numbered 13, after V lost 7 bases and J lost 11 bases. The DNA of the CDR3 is TGCAGCGCGAGGGGGACAGGGGCAGGAGAGCAGTACTTC. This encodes CSARGTGAGEQYF.

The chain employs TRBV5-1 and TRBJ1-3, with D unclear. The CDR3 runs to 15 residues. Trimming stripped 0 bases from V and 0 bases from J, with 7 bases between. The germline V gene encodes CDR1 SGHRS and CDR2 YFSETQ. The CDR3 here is CASSLDGFSGNTIYF. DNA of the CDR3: TGCGCCAGCAGCTTGGATGGGTTCTCTGGAAACACCATATATTTT.

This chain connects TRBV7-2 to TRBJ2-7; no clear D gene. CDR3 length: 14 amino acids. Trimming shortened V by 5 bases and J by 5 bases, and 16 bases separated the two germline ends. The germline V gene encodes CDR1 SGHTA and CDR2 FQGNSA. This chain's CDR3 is CASSTKIGIDEQYF. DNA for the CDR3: TGTGCCAGCAGCACAAAAATAGGAATAGACGAGCAGTACTTC. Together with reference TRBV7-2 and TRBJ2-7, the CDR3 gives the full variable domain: GAGVSQSPSNKVTEKGKDVELRCDPISGHTALYWYRQSLGQGLEFLIYFQGNSAPDKSGLPSDRFSAERTGGSVSTLTIQRTQQEDSAVYLCASSTKIGIDEQYFGPGTRLTVT.

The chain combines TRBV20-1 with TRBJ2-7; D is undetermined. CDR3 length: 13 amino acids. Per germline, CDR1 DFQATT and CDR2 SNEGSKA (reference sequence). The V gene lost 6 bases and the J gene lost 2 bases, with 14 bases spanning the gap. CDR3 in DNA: TGCAGTGCCCCCCCCGGATTTACCTACGAGCAGTACTTC. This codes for CSAPPGFTYEQYF.

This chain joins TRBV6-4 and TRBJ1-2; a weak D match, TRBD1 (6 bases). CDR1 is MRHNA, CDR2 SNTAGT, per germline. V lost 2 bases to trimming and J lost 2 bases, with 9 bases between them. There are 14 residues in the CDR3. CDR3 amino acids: CASSDTQGNYGYTF. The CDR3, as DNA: TGTGCCAGCAGTGACACCCAGGGGAACTATGGCTACACCTTC.

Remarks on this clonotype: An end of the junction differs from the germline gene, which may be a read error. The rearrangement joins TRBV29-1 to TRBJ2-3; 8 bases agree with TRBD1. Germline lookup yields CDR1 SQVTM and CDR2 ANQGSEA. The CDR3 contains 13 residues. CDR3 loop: CRVELRGLNTQYF. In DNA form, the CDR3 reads TGCAGAGTTGAGCTCAGGGGGCTAAATACGCAGTATTTT.

The CDR3 sequence: CASSPTGAGYYEQYF. CDR3 DNA: TGCGCCAGCAGCCCTACAGGAGCTGGCTACTACGAGCAGTACTTC. The rearrangement uses TRBV4-3 and TRBJ2-7; D perhaps matches TRBD1 (5 bases). This CDR3 contains 15 residues. Germline assignment: CDR1 LGHNA and CDR2 YSLEER. Trimming shortened V by 4 bases and J by 3 bases, and 16 bases separated the two germline ends.

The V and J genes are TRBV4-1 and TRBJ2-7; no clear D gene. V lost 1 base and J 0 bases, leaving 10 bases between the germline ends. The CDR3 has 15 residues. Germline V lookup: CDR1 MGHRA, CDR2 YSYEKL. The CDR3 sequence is CASSQVSQTSYEQYF. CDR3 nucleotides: TGCGCCAGCAGCCAAGTATCTCAGACCTCCTACGAGCAGTACTTC.

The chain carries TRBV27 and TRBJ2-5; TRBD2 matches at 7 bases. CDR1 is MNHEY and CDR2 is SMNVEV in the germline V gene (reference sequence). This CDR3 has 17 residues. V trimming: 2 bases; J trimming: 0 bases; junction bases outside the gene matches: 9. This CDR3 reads CASSLGRLAPYQETQYF. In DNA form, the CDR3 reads TGTGCCAGCAGTTTAGGTAGACTAGCACCGTACCAAGAGACCCAGTACTTC.

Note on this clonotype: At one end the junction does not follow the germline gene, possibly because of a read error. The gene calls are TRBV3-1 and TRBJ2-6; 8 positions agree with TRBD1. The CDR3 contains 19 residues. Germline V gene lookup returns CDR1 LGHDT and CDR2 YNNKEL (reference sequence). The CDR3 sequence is CASGQDDGTGPSGANVLTF. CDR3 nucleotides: TGTGCCAGCGGCCAAGATGACGGGACAGGACCTTCTGGGGCCAACGTCCTGACTTTC.